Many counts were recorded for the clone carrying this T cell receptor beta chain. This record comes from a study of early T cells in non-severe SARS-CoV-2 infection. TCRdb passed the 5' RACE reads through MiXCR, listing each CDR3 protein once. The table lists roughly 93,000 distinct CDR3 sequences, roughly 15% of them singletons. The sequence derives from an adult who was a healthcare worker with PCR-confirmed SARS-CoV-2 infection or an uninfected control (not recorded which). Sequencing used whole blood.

CDR3 nucleotides: TGTGCCAGCAGTAAGACAGGGGTTCGGAACACTGAAGCTTTCTTT. The encoded protein is CASSKTGVRNTEAFF. J is TRBJ1-1 and V is TRBV6-1, with 8 bases that match TRBD1. The V gene's germline CDR1 is MNHNS and CDR2 SASEGT. The length of the CDR3 is 15 residues. Germline trimming cut 5 bases from V and 1 base from J; bases unmatched to any gene: 6.